These 17 T cell receptor beta chains share one sample of origin, sequenced in a study of T cells after yellow fever vaccination. From the 5' RACE reads, TCRdb called clonotypes with MiXCR, one entry per CDR3 protein. Of 300,000 to 400,000 distinct CDR3 sequences listed, around 8.1% were seen once; the top ten hold approximately 15%. The material was PBMCs, obtained approximately 47 days after the first yellow fever vaccination. The receptors here all came from a man younger than 35 who received the YFV17D yellow fever vaccine.

This clonotype was detected only a few times. V and J are TRBV2 and TRBJ1-1; no definite D call. CDR3 length: 16 amino acids. The germline V and J ends were trimmed by 5 bases and 1 base, with 17 bases remaining between them. Germline V gene data show CDR1 as SNHLY and CDR2 as FYNNEI. CDR3 DNA: TGTGCCAGCAGTCCCCGGGATGGACCGAAGAACACTGAAGCTTTCTTT. Translating it yields CASSPRDGPKNTEAFF.

This clonotype was seen only a few times. CDR3: CASSQIAGAYNEQFF. The CDR3 region has the DNA TGTGCCAGCAGCCAAATAGCGGGGGCTTACAATGAGCAGTTCTTC. The gene calls are TRBV14 and TRBJ2-1; the match to TRBD2 covers 9 bases. The CDR3 is 15 amino acids. Germline CDR1 and CDR2: SGHDN and FVKESK. Trimming cost V 2 bases and J 4 bases; bases outside gene matches: 3. Full variable domain (remainder filled in from reference TRBV14 and TRBJ2-1): EAGVTQFPSHSVIEKGQTVTLRCDPISGHDNLYWYRRVMGKEIKFLLHFVKESKQDESGMPNNRFLAERTGGTYSTLKVQPAELEDSGVYFCASSQIAGAYNEQFFGPGTRLTVL.

This clonotype was observed a few times. CDR3 residues: CSARDAYTQYF. Here the CDR3 DNA reads TGCAGTGCTAGAGACGCGTATACGCAGTATTTT. V and J are TRBV20-1 and TRBJ2-3, with D unclear. The germline CDR1 and CDR2 sequences are DFQATT and SNEGSKA (reference sequence). V shed 0 bases and J shed 7 bases, with 5 bases lying between them. The CDR3 extends over 11 amino acids.

This sequence joins TRBV19 and TRBJ2-2; D is undetermined. V was shortened by 6 bases and J by 5 bases, with 19 bases between the two germline ends. Germline-derived CDR1 and CDR2 are LNHDA and SQIVND (reference sequence). This CDR3 region has 16 residues. CDR3 nucleotides: TGTGCCAGTAGCCCGGGCTGGGCGAGTGGGACCGGGGAGCTGTTTTTT. It encodes CASSPGWASGTGELFF. The full variable domain, rest sourced from reference TRBV19 and TRBJ2-2, is DGGITQSPKYLFRKEGQNVTLSCEQNLNHDAMYWYRQDPGQGLRLIYYSQIVNDFQKGDIAEGYSVSREKKESFPLTVTSAQKNPTAFYLCASSPGWASGTGELFFGEGSRLTVL.

This clonotype came up many times. The rearrangement joins TRBV2 to TRBJ2-5; 8 bases match TRBD2. Germline CDR1 is SNHLY and CDR2 is FYNNEI. With V trimmed by 4 bases and J by 5 bases, 9 bases remained unmatched. The CDR3 extends over 15 amino acids. The CDR3 here is CASSGAGTRLETQYF. CDR3 nucleotides: TGTGCCAGCAGTGGGGCGGGGACTAGATTGGAGACCCAGTACTTC.

The chain combines TRBV5-1 with TRBJ2-2; no firm D call. Germline V gene sequence: CDR1 SGHRS, CDR2 YFSETQ. CDR3 length equals 14 residues. The V gene lost 6 bases and the J gene lost 4 bases, with 13 bases spanning the gap. The CDR3 DNA reads as TGCGCCAGCAAGATCCTCCCGGCCACCGGGGAGCTGTTTTTT. Encoded protein: CASKILPATGELFF. Supplemented by reference TRBV5-1 and TRBJ2-2, the full variable domain reads KAGVTQTPRYLIKTRGQQVTLSCSPISGHRSVSWYQQTPGQGLQFLFEYFSETQRNKGNFPGRFSGRQFSNSRSEMNVSTLELGDSALYLCASKILPATGELFFGEGSRLTVL.

This clonotype was counted between two and nine times. This chain links TRBV4-1 with TRBJ2-7; D might be TRBD1 (6 bases). The CDR3 is 13 residues long. The V and J ends lost 2 bases and 3 bases respectively, with 8 bases between them. Per the germline V gene, CDR1 is MGHRA and CDR2 is YSYEKL. CDR3 loop: CASSQIQGYEQYV. In DNA, the CDR3 is TGCGCCAGCAGCCAAATACAGGGCTACGAGCAGTACGTC.

V gene TRBV11-2 combines with J gene TRBJ2-1; TRBD2 aligns across 7 bases. Germline CDR1 SGHAT, CDR2 FQNNGV. Trimming cost V 3 bases and J 9 bases; bases outside gene matches: 26. This CDR3 region has 20 residues. CDR3 coding DNA: TGTGCCAGCAGCTTCCCTAGCGGACGGGTGGTGTCAGAGTTGGGGAGTGAGCAGTTCTTC. This encodes CASSFPSGRVVSELGSEQFF.

This clonotype has a handful of counts. This chain connects TRBV5-1 to TRBJ1-2, with D perhaps TRBD1 (5 bases). Between the trimmed V and J ends, which lost 4 bases and 4 bases, there was a span of 20 bases. CDR1 is SGHRS, CDR2 YFSETQ, per germline. The CDR3 consists of 16 residues. CDR3 residues: CASSLEGTGAGYGYTF. In DNA, the CDR3 is TGCGCCAGCAGCCTAGAAGGCACAGGAGCGGGCTATGGCTACACCTTC.

The V and J genes are TRBV7-9 and TRBJ1-4; no reliable D call. The CDR3 runs 15 residues. Trimming took 2 bases from V and 5 from J, leaving 12 bases between them. CDR1 is SEHNR, CDR2 FQNEAQ, per germline (reference sequence). This CDR3 is CASSLTGRRNEKLFF. The CDR3 nucleotides read TGTGCCAGCAGCTTAACCGGGCGGAGAAATGAAAAACTGTTTTTT.

V and J are TRBV4-2 and TRBJ2-1; D unresolved. In germline, CDR1 is LGHNA, CDR2 YNFKEQ. V lost 0 bases and J lost 5, with 14 bases in between. The CDR3 contains 16 residues. The CDR3 here is CASSQDISVLHNEQFF. The DNA for the CDR3 is TGTGCCAGCAGCCAAGACATTTCGGTACTTCACAATGAGCAGTTCTTC.

The CDR3 DNA reads as TGTGCCAGCAGCCACCCCCCCTGGGGTACAGGCTATGGCTACACCTTC. Amino acid sequence: CASSHPPWGTGYGYTF. The V and J genes are TRBV3-1 and TRBJ1-2, with TRBD1 as a possible D gene (5 bases). Per the germline V gene, CDR1 is LGHDT and CDR2 is YNNKEL (reference sequence). The germline V and J ends were trimmed by 3 bases and 4 bases, with 18 bases remaining between them. The CDR3 covers 16 residues.

Remarks on this clonotype: A read error may account for a junction end that differs from germline. This sequence joins TRBV5-1 and TRBJ2-5; D is unclear. CDR1 SGHRS and CDR2 YFSETQ come from the germline V gene. This CDR3 is 14 amino acids long. CDR3 sequence (DNA): TGCGCCAGCAGCTTGGAGCCTCTTTCCGAGACCCAGAACTTC. This encodes CASSLEPLSETQNF.

V usage is TRBV20-1 and J usage is TRBJ1-2; TRBD1 agrees at 8 bases. The CDR3 covers 14 residues. Losses at the gene ends were 0 bases for V and 8 bases for J; bases not matched to a gene: 8. Germline V CDR1 and CDR2: DFQATT, SNEGSKA (reference sequence). CDR3 loop: CSARDYQGAQGYTF. In DNA, the CDR3 is TGCAGTGCTAGAGACTACCAGGGGGCTCAAGGCTACACCTTC.

In this sample, this clonotype turned up many times. The chain links TRBV7-8 to TRBJ2-3; no firm D call. This CDR3 has 17 residues. The germline gives CDR1 SGHVS, CDR2 FQNEAQ. Trimming left V 1 base short and J 2 bases short, with 16 bases between. The CDR3 reads CASSLETPYLITDTQYF. The CDR3 DNA is TGTGCCAGCAGCTTAGAAACACCTTACCTTATCACAGATACGCAGTATTTT.

This clonotype was seen more than once but under ten times. The J gene is TRBJ1-5, the V gene TRBV20-1, with D hard to call. The V and J ends lost 0 bases and 0 bases respectively, with 12 bases between them. Per the germline V gene, CDR1 is DFQATT and CDR2 is SNEGSKA (reference sequence). The CDR3 sequence is 16 residues long. CDR3 nucleotides: TGCAGTGCTAGAGATCGAGAGGGTACTAGCAATCAGCCCCAGCATTTT. This encodes CSARDREGTSNQPQHF.

This rearrangement joins TRBV5-1 to TRBJ2-5; D not certain. V was cut by 7 bases and J by 1 base, with 11 bases left in between. The germline V gene encodes CDR1 SGHRS and CDR2 YFSETQ. The CDR3 is 13 amino acids. CDR3 sequence reads: CASSRQLQETQYF. CDR3 bases: TGCGCCAGCTCGAGGCAGCTCCAAGAGACCCAGTACTTC. Full variable domain (outside the CDR3, taken from reference TRBV5-1 and TRBJ2-5): KAGVTQTPRYLIKTRGQQVTLSCSPISGHRSVSWYQQTPGQGLQFLFEYFSETQRNKGNFPGRFSGRQFSNSRSEMNVSTLELGDSALYLCASSRQLQETQYFGPGTRLLVL.